One sample yielded the 27 T cell receptor beta chains listed below, sequenced in a study of shared T cell receptors in the human thymus. Here immunoSEQ multiplex PCR was the method, and the copy in TCRdb shows in-frame clones only, minus some. Counted here are over 350,000 clones, over 90% occurring once; the ten biggest clones make up approximately 0.02%. Specimen: thymocytes. All receptors come from a human donor.

The CDR3 DNA follows: TGTGCCTGGAGTGTAGGTGGGGGCTACGAGCAGTACTTC. Protein: CAWSVGGGYEQYF. J is TRBJ2-7 and V is TRBV30, with D possibly called TRBD1 or TRBD2 (5 bases each). The V gene's germline CDR1 is GTSNPN and CDR2 SVGIG (reference sequence). The CDR3 loop spans 13 amino acids. V gave up 0 bases and J gave up 3 bases, with 9 bases separating them.

This chain connects TRBV5-4 to TRBJ2-6, with D unclear. Germline values: CDR1 SGHNT, CDR2 YYREEE (reference sequence). The CDR3 contains 15 residues. Trimming pared 4 bases from V and 0 bases from J, leaving 8 bases between. The CDR3, as DNA: TGTGCCAGCAGCCGTATCGCCTCTGGGGCCAACGTCCTGACTTTC. This encodes CASSRIASGANVLTF.

This clone was counted once. The V call is TRBV6-1, the J call TRBJ2-6; D might be TRBD1 (5 bases). The germline gives CDR1 MNHNS, CDR2 SASEGT. V was shortened by 1 base and J by 4 bases, with 17 bases between the two germline ends. The CDR3 runs to 18 residues. CDR3 residues: CASSEEGRGVWGANVLTF. The DNA of the CDR3 is TGTGCCAGCAGTGAAGAGGGGCGCGGAGTATGGGGGGCCAACGTCCTGACTTTC.

The V call is TRBV6-5, the J call TRBJ1-2; TRBD1 agrees at 8 bases. This CDR3 contains 15 residues. The V gene end was trimmed by 0 bases and the J gene end by 4 bases; junction bases not matched to a gene: 4. The germline gives CDR1 MNHEY, CDR2 SVGAGI. The DNA for the CDR3 is TGTGCCAGCAGTTACTCGGACAGGGTGCCCTATGGCTACACCTTC. Translated, it gives CASSYSDRVPYGYTF.

The J gene is TRBJ1-2, the V gene TRBV30; perhaps TRBD1 as D (5 bases). This CDR3 has 12 amino acids. Germline lookup yields CDR1 GTSNPN and CDR2 SVGIG (reference sequence). The V and J ends lost 4 bases and 6 bases respectively, with 12 bases between them. CDR3: CAWTGCGDGYTF. CDR3 DNA: TGTGCCTGGACAGGGTGTGGGGATGGCTACACCTTC.

The gene calls are TRBV27 and TRBJ2-2; 8 bases agree with TRBD1. Germline V lookup: CDR1 MNHEY, CDR2 SMNVEV (reference sequence). The CDR3 runs 19 residues. The V gene end was trimmed by 5 bases and the J gene end by 3 bases; junction bases not matched to a gene: 17. The CDR3 loop is CASSRDRTGPTNDTGELFF. The CDR3, as DNA: TGTGCCAGCAGTAGAGATAGGACAGGGCCCACGAATGACACCGGGGAGCTGTTTTTT.

J is TRBJ1-2 and V is TRBV27, with 8 nucleotides matching TRBD1. The CDR3 is made up of 14 amino acids. V shed 6 bases, J shed 6 bases, and the junction held 9 bases outside the gene matches. Germline-derived CDR1 and CDR2 are MNHEY and SMNVEV (reference sequence). DNA of the CDR3: TGTGCCAGCAGACACCCGACAGGGGTGGATGGCTACACCTTC. Translating gives CASRHPTGVDGYTF.

Note on this clone: Other DNA sequences of this sample code for an identical CDR3. The rearrangement uses TRBV11-1 and TRBJ2-2, with 7 nucleotides matching TRBD1. The junction had 3 bases not matched to a gene; V was cut back by 5 bases and J by 0 bases. The CDR3 is made up of 15 amino acids. Looked up from germline, CDR1 is SGHAT and CDR2 is FQDESV (reference sequence). CDR3 sequence (DNA): TGTGCCAGCAGCCTAGGGACAGCGAACACCGGGGAGCTGTTTTTT. Protein sequence: CASSLGTANTGELFF.

This clone was seen more than once but under ten times. The J gene is TRBJ1-2, the V gene TRBV29-1; a possible D gene is TRBD1 (5 bases). Germline V gives CDR1 SQVTM, CDR2 ANQGSEA. Trimming cost V 7 bases and J 7 bases, with 13 bases left between them. The CDR3 extends over 11 amino acids. For the CDR3, the DNA is TGCAGCGCCCAGGGAAGTCGTGGCTACACCTTC. Encoded protein: CSAQGSRGYTF.

The V and J genes are TRBV4-3 and TRBJ1-4; the D gene is possibly TRBD1 (5 bases). V lost 2 bases, J lost 7 bases, and 8 bases lay in between. Germline CDR1 LGHNA, CDR2 YSLEER. The CDR3 is 13 residues long. The CDR3 sequence: CASSQQGGEKLFF. For the CDR3, the DNA is TGCGCCAGCAGCCAACAGGGAGGTGAAAAACTGTTTTTT.

This clone has just one count. The rearrangement links TRBV28 to TRBJ1-4; possible D gene TRBD1, 5 bases. CDR3 size: 14 residues. The V end was cut by 2 bases, the J end by 3 bases, with 7 bases between. Germline V gene sequence: CDR1 MDHEN, CDR2 SYDVKM. The CDR3: CASSLKGPNEKLFF. DNA of the CDR3: TGTGCCAGCAGTTTAAAGGGGCCTAATGAAAAACTGTTTTTT.

The chain couples TRBV27 to TRBJ2-3, with D maybe TRBD1 (6 bases). CDR1 MNHEY and CDR2 SMNVEV come from the germline V gene (reference sequence). This CDR3 comprises 11 residues. Trimming pared 7 bases from V and 10 bases from J, leaving 12 bases between. This chain's CDR3 is CASNTGLAQYF. The DNA for the CDR3 is TGTGCCAGCAACACAGGGCTCGCGCAGTATTTT.

This chain connects TRBV6-1 to TRBJ2-5; no clear D gene. The CDR3 is made up of 15 amino acids. Trimming shortened V by 0 bases and J by 1 base, and 9 bases separated the two germline ends. CDR1 and CDR2 (germline): MNHNS, SASEGT. CDR3 bases: TGTGCCAGCAGTGAAGCGGTGGCTGGCCAAGAGACCCAGTACTTC. It is translated as CASSEAVAGQETQYF.

The V and J genes are TRBV6-1 and TRBJ2-5; D is undetermined. The ends were cut back, 2 bases at V and 5 bases at J, with 6 bases in the middle. There are 12 residues in the CDR3. The germline CDR1 and CDR2 sequences are MNHNS and SASEGT. The CDR3 loop is CASSERFETQYF. CDR3 DNA: TGTGCCAGCAGTGAAAGGTTTGAGACCCAGTACTTC.

The chain couples TRBV28 to TRBJ1-2; D perhaps matches TRBD1 (5 bases). CDR3 length: 14 amino acids. V was clipped by 6 bases and J by 2 bases, with 13 bases between them. Germline V gives CDR1 MDHEN, CDR2 SYDVKM. CDR3 sequence: CASRPDSFNYGYTF. The CDR3 coding sequence is TGTGCCAGCAGACCCGACAGCTTCAACTATGGCTACACCTTC.

This chain connects TRBV1 to TRBJ2-1; the DNA was not compared with TRBD2, the D call given in the table. TRBV1 represents a pseudogene. The CDR3 has 17 amino acids. CDR3 in DNA: TGCACCAGCAGCCAAGAGACTAGCGGGAGTTTGAGGAATGAGCAGTTCTTC. Protein sequence: CTSSQETSGSLRNEQFF.

The genes are TRBV19 and TRBJ1-5; 9 nucleotides line up with TRBD1. CDR3 size: 18 residues. With V trimmed by 5 bases and J by 0 bases, 11 bases remained unmatched. The germline V gene encodes CDR1 LNHDA and CDR2 SQIVND (reference sequence). CDR3 DNA sequence: TGTGCCAGTAGTCCGAGGACAGGGGAAAATCATAGCAATCAGCCCCAGCATTTT. As protein: CASSPRTGENHSNQPQHF. Full variable domain (outside the CDR3, taken from reference TRBV19 and TRBJ1-5): DGGITQSPKYLFRKEGQNVTLSCEQNLNHDAMYWYRQDPGQGLRLIYYSQIVNDFQKGDIAEGYSVSREKKESFPLTVTSAQKNPTAFYLCASSPRTGENHSNQPQHFGDGTRLSIL.

V usage is TRBV27 and J usage is TRBJ2-2; the D is unclear. This CDR3 has 11 amino acids. Trimming pared 3 bases from V and 6 bases from J, leaving 2 bases between. Germline V CDR1 and CDR2: MNHEY, SMNVEV (reference sequence). In DNA, the CDR3 is TGTGCCAGCAGTTTTTCCGGGGAGCTGTTTTTT. Amino acids: CASSFSGELFF.

The V gene is TRBV7-9, the J gene TRBJ2-7; 9 bases line up with TRBD2. Trimming at V came to 5 bases and at J to 0 bases, leaving 8 bases not matched to a gene. The CDR3 consists of 16 residues. Germline CDR1 is SEHNR and CDR2 is FQNEAQ (reference sequence). CDR3 sequence reads: CASSPGAGGPSYEQYF. The CDR3 bases are TGTGCCAGCAGCCCCGGCGCGGGAGGGCCCTCCTACGAGCAGTACTTC.

The CDR3: CASIKTGIYGYTF. CDR3 in DNA: TGTGCCAGCATTAAAACGGGCATCTATGGCTACACCTTC. The rearrangement joins TRBV5-6 to TRBJ1-2; D gene ambiguous. The germline CDR1 and CDR2 sequences are SGHDT and YYEEEE. Between the trimmed V and J ends, which lost 6 bases and 4 bases, there was a span of 13 bases. This CDR3 comprises 13 residues.

Details on this clone: Mismatch with germline at one junction end may stem from a read error. Other nucleotide sequences in the sample specify the same CDR3. The chain recombines TRBV6-6 with TRBJ1-5, with D tentatively TRBD1 (5 bases). The germline V gene encodes CDR1 MNHNY and CDR2 SVGAGI (reference sequence). This CDR3 region has 15 residues. The chain's CDR3 is CASSYGHKSNQPQHF. In DNA, the CDR3 is TGTGCCAGCAGTTACGGACACAAAAGTAATCAGCCCCAGCACTTT.

V usage is TRBV5-4 and J usage is TRBJ1-3; the D gene is possibly TRBD1 (5 bases). V shed 4 bases and J shed 1 base, with 15 bases lying between them. Per germline, CDR1 SGHNT and CDR2 YYREEE (reference sequence). CDR3 size: 16 residues. For the CDR3, the DNA is TGTGCCAGCAGCGGGGGTGGGCTAAAATCTGGAAACACCATATATTTT. It codes for CASSGGGLKSGNTIYF.

The V call is TRBV29-1, the J call TRBJ1-1; 10 bases agree with TRBD1. Germline V gene lookup returns CDR1 SQVTM and CDR2 ANQGSEA. The V segment lost 3 bases and the J segment 1 base; nucleotides outside the gene matches: 8. This CDR3 has 16 amino acids. Written as DNA, the CDR3 is TGCAGCGTTGACACTACACGGGACAGGGGGAACACTGAAGCTTTCTTT. Protein product: CSVDTTRDRGNTEAFF.

V and J are TRBV7-8 and TRBJ2-4; 10 positions match TRBD2. Losses at the gene ends were 1 base for V and 0 bases for J; bases not matched to a gene: 18. This CDR3 is built from 22 residues. Germline V gene sequence: CDR1 SGHVS, CDR2 FQNEAQ. CDR3: CASSLVRNSGRYPTSAKNIQYF. The CDR3 nucleotides are TGTGCCAGCAGCTTAGTTCGAAATAGCGGGAGGTACCCGACTTCAGCCAAAAACATTCAGTACTTC.

V usage is TRBV27 and J usage is TRBJ1-1, with TRBD1 matching over 8 bases. In germline, CDR1 is MNHEY, CDR2 SMNVEV (reference sequence). V lost 5 bases to trimming and J lost 1 base; unmatched junction nucleotides: 6. The CDR3 has 15 amino acids. The CDR3 reads CASSATGAANTEAFF. CDR3 sequence (DNA): TGTGCCAGCAGTGCGACAGGGGCCGCGAACACTGAAGCTTTCTTT.

This sequence joins TRBV7-6 and TRBJ1-2; D unresolved. Deletions cut 5 bases from V and 8 bases from J, with 15 bases between. Germline V gives CDR1 SGHVS, CDR2 FNYEAQ. The CDR3 is 13 residues long. This CDR3 reads CASSPPMKEGYTF. The CDR3 DNA follows: TGTGCCAGCAGCCCCCCTATGAAGGAGGGCTACACCTTC. Drawing the rest from reference TRBV7-6 and TRBJ1-2, the complete variable domain is GAGVSQSPRYKVTKRGQDVALRCDPISGHVSLYWYRQALGQGPEFLTYFNYEAQQDKSGLPNDRFSAERPEGSISTLTIQRTEQRDSAMYRCASSPPMKEGYTFGSGTRLTVV.

This chain connects TRBV5-1 to TRBJ2-5; possible D gene TRBD1, 8 bases. The V and J ends lost 4 bases and 2 bases respectively, with 18 bases between them. CDR1 and CDR2 (germline): SGHRS, YFSETQ. This CDR3 comprises 16 residues. DNA of the CDR3: TGCGCCAGCAGCGGTAGACAGGGGAGGGTGCAAGAGACCCAGTACTTC. Translating gives CASSGRQGRVQETQYF.